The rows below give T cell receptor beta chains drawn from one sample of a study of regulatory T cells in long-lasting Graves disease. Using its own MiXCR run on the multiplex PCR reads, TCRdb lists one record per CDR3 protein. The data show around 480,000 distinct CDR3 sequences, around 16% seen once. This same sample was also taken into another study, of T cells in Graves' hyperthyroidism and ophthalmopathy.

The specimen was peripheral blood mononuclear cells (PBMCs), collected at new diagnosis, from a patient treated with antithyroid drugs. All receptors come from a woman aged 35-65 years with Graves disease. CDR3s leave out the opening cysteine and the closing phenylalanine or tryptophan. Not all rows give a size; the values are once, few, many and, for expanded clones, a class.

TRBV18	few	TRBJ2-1	ASSTVSQAWNEQF
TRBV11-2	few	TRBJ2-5	ASSLAINRDEKTQY
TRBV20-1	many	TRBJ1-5	SASRGLSNQPQH
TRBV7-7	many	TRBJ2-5	ASSLQGIRETQY
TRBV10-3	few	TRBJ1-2	AISERGDGYT
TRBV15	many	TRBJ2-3	ATSSRLADTQY
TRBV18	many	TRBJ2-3	ASSPLPSGPSTDTQY
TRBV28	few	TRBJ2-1	ASSSRVGYNEQF
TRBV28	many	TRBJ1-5	ASSFGDLRGQDQPQH
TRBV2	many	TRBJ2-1	ASSEDRGFNEQF
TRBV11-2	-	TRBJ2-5	ASSLEPRTAGKETQY
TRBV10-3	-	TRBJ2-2	AISSLQGTGELF
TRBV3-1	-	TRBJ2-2	ASSQQGNGNTGELF
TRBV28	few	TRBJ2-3	ASRKGGVVDTQY
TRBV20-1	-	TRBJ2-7	SARPQEGGSVYEQY
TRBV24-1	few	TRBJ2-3	ATSDPGGVKGTDTQY
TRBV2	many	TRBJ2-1	ASLQRWASNEQF
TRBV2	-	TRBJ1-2	ASRMGTGVGYGYT
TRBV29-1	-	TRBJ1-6	SVMYPRESNSPLH
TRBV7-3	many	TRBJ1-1	ASSFALNTEAF
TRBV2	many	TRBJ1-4	ASSDGQAEKLF
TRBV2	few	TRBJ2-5	ASSGQTYQETQY
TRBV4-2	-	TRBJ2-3	ASNPGLAGVTDTQY
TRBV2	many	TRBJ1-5	ASSEGFQPQH
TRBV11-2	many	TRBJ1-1	ASSPEFEAF
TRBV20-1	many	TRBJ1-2	SARKGVGYGYT
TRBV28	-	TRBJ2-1	ASSGGAGYNEQF
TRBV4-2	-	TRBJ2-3	ASSSGLAADTQY